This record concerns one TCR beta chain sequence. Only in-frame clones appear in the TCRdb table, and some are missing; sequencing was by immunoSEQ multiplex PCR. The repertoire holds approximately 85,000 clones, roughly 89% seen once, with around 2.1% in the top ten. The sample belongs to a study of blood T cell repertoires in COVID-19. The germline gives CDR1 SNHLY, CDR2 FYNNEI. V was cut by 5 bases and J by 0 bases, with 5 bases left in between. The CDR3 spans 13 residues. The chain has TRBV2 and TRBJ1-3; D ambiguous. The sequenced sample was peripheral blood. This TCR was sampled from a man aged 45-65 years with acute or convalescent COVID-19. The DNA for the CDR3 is TGTGCCAGCAGTACAAGCTCTGGAAACACCATATATTTT. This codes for CASSTSSGNTIYF.